This T cell receptor beta chain was found in a study of blood T cell repertoires in COVID-19 (TCRdb year 2020). For the wider study: Collaborator samples came from the United States, Italy and Spain and covered acute and convalescent phases of COVID-19. The material from the prospective study consisted of cDNA or gDNA derived from T cells, B-cell-depleted T cells, or PBMCs. The dataset comprised deeply sampled blood TCRbeta repertoires from subjects exposed to, actively infected with, or recovered from COVID-19. The repertoires were released in a freely available public database intended as a resource for research on the immune response to SARS-CoV-2. The samples were drawn from two sources: the first 160 participants of the ongoing ImmuneRACE study, and approximately 1,300 subjects contributed by 6 global collaborators. Sample metadata almost always included a de-identified subject ID, COVID-19 status, age in years and sex. Where HLA class I and class II types were available, the types were taken from metadata supplied by the sample provider, not from assay-based typing.

For this clone: Its binding antigen is unknown. No base quality values were provided; no much bigger clone lies one nucleotide off.

Overall study outcomes, separate from this receptor: Clinical and demographic metadata were provided uncurated, with the amount varying by source and participant.

Participants in the prospective study were aged roughly 18 to 100 years, lived in 24 United States geographic areas, and enrolled through a virtual design. To assign participants to cohorts, the prospective study relied on clinical history that participants themselves reported in a screening survey and a study questionnaire. Recovered participants in ImmuneRACE Cohort 3 were defined by two consecutive negative NP/OP PCR tests, clearance by a healthcare professional, or resolution of symptoms. Mobile phlebotomists in the prospective study collected whole blood, serum and a nasopharyngeal or oropharyngeal swab from every participant. Over a 2-month period, participants in the prospective study had the option of providing additional blood draws and questionnaires. Prospective study blood samples were shipped either frozen or at room temperature before DNA extraction. TCRbeta CDR3 regions were amplified from genomic DNA using the immunoSEQ Assay, a bias-controlled multiplex PCR. From the authors' description of their analysis: The number of nucleated cells in each sample was estimated by amplification of reference gene primers within the assay. To quantify the absolute abundance of each unique TCRbeta CDR3 rearrangement, sequence reads were collapsed and filtered. Productive Simpson clonality was computed per sample as the square root of Simpson's diversity index over productive rearrangements. TCRdb re-hosts the immuneACCESS table, in-frame sequences only. Its copies lack some clones; in the studies checked, an unresolved V gene accounts for under half of them, and the cause for the rest is not known. V, J and clone size are those of that table, while D and trimming were read from the DNA. Across this sample there are 200,000 or so clones, with 65% to 85% seen only once. The ten biggest clones cover over 6.5% of the sample.

The cysteine opens and the phenylalanine closes a CDR3 of 17 amino acids. Only CDR3 DNA is held: 51 bases, read in frame from base 1. From a lookup of the germline V gene, CDR1 and CDR2 are SGHRS and YFSETQ. Trimming at the junction amounts to 0 bases on V and 0 bases on J, and the germline ends lie 14 bases apart. The receptor was derived from a man in his forties who had recovered from COVID-19. Material for sequencing was PBMCs or T cells enriched from blood (not recorded which). The chain uses TRBV5-1 and TRBJ2-3; possibly the D gene is TRBD2, per 6 matching bases. The DNA sequence is as follows: TGCGCCAGCAGCTTGGTGACGGGGGAGCCAAGCACAGATACGCAGTATTTT. The encoded protein is CASSLVTGEPSTDTQYF. Reference TRBV5-1 and TRBJ2-3 proteins supply the regions before and after the CDR3; the full variable domain is: KAGVTQTPRYLIKTRGQQVTLSCSPISGHRSVSWYQQTPGQGLQFLFEYFSETQRNKGNFPGRFSGRQFSNSRSEMNVSTLELGDSALYLCASSLVTGEPSTDTQYFGPGTRLTVL.